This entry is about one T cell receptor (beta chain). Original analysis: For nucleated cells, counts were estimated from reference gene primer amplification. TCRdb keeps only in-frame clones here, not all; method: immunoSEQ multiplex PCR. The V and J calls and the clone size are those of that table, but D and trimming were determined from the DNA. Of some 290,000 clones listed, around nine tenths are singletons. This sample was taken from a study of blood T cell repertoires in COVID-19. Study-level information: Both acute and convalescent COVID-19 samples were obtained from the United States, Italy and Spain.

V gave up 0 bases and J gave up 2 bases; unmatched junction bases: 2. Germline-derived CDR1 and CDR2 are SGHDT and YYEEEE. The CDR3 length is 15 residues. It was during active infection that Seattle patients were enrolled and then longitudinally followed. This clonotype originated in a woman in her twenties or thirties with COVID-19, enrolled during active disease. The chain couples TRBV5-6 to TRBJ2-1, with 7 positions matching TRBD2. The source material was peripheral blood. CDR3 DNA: TGTGCCAGCAGCTTGGAGGCGGGAGCCTACAATGAGCAGTTCTTC. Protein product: CASSLEAGAYNEQFF.